Below are 22 T cell receptor beta chains sequenced from a single sample in a study of blood T cell repertoires in COVID-19. Repertoires were generated with immunoSEQ multiplex PCR, while TCRdb's copy carries only in-frame clones and drops some. The sample holds some 330,000 clones, roughly 90% seen once. Material for sequencing was peripheral blood. The source is a woman aged 50 to 60 with active or convalescent COVID-19.

The chain is built from TRBV27 and TRBJ2-3; possible D gene TRBD1, 5 bases. V was cut by 2 bases and J by 5 bases, with 11 bases left in between. The germline V gene encodes CDR1 MNHEY and CDR2 SMNVEV (reference sequence). The CDR3 has 14 amino acids. In DNA, the CDR3 is TGTGCCAGCAGTTTACAGGGTAATGGAGATACGCAGTATTTT. Amino acids: CASSLQGNGDTQYF.

This clone was picked up one time. The rearrangement joins TRBV28 to TRBJ1-2, with D unclear. V was shortened by 5 bases and J by 5 bases, with 15 bases between the two germline ends. This CDR3 is 14 amino acids long. Germline loops: CDR1 MDHEN, CDR2 SYDVKM. The chain's CDR3 is CASSLPDGKYGYTF. CDR3 coding DNA: TGTGCCAGCAGTCTCCCGGACGGGAAATATGGCTACACCTTC.

The chain employs TRBV19 and TRBJ2-2, with D maybe TRBD2 (6 bases). V lost 5 bases and J 4 bases, leaving 17 bases between the germline ends. The CDR3 contains 16 residues. The germline V gene encodes CDR1 LNHDA and CDR2 SQIVND (reference sequence). The CDR3 protein is CASSPLEKEGTGELFF. The CDR3 DNA sequence: TGTGCCAGTAGTCCTCTGGAAAAGGAGGGCACCGGGGAGCTGTTTTTT.

The chain joins TRBV10-3 to TRBJ1-1; possible D gene TRBD1, 6 bases. Trimming took off 4 bases at V and 6 bases at J, with 18 bases between the two ends. Germline lookup yields CDR1 ENHRY and CDR2 SYGVKD. The CDR3 sequence is 15 residues long. Written as DNA, the CDR3 is TGTGCCATCAGTGGCGCAAGACAGGTCAACGCTGAAGCTTTCTTT. Translated, it gives CAISGARQVNAEAFF.

This chain connects TRBV19 to TRBJ1-2, with TRBD1 matching 9 bases. Germline CDR1 LNHDA, CDR2 SQIVND (reference sequence). The CDR3 has 13 amino acids. J was trimmed by 7 bases and V by 5 bases; bases with no gene match: 5. The CDR3 here is CASSSRDRAGYTF. CDR3 nucleotides: TGTGCCAGTAGTTCCCGGGACAGGGCTGGCTACACCTTC.

The V and J genes are TRBV4-3 and TRBJ2-7; 7 nucleotides agree with TRBD2. The J segment lost 1 base and the V segment lost 1 base, leaving 1 base of the junction unmatched. The CDR3 totals 14 residues. Germline-derived CDR1 and CDR2 are LGHNA and YSLEER. CDR3 sequence (DNA): TGCGCCAGCAGCCAAGGGGGGGGTTCCTACGAGCAGTACTTC. This codes for CASSQGGGSYEQYF.

The chain has TRBV5-1 and TRBJ1-6; a weak D match, TRBD1 (6 bases). The CDR3 contains 17 residues. Germline V lookup: CDR1 SGHRS, CDR2 YFSETQ. Trimming removed 2 bases from V and 0 bases from J, with 12 bases in between. The CDR3, as DNA: TGCGCCAGCAGCTTACAGGGCAGAAGCTCCTATAATTCACCCCTCCACTTT. Translation gives CASSLQGRSSYNSPLHF.

The chain recombines TRBV27 with TRBJ1-6, with D uncertain. Germline lookup yields CDR1 MNHEY and CDR2 SMNVEV (reference sequence). The V and J ends lost 6 bases and 12 bases respectively, with 15 bases between them. This CDR3 is 13 amino acids long. DNA of the CDR3: TGTGCCAGCAGGGTGGGAGGCGCCGAACCCCTCCACTTT. This encodes CASRVGGAEPLHF.

This clone turned up a few times. The rearrangement uses TRBV18 and TRBJ2-5; TRBD1 agrees at 9 bases. The trim removed 6 bases at V and 4 bases at J, leaving 9 bases unmatched. Per germline, CDR1 KGHSH and CDR2 LQKENI. There are 15 residues in the CDR3. DNA for the CDR3: TGTGCCAGCTCCCCGGGAGTACAGGGGGCAGAGACCCAGTACTTC. Amino acids: CASSPGVQGAETQYF.

This chain connects TRBV7-2 to TRBJ1-2; a possible D gene is TRBD1 (5 bases). The CDR3 is 16 residues long. V was pared by 0 bases and J by 8 bases, with 19 bases between. The germline CDR1 and CDR2 sequences are SGHTA and FQGNSA. The CDR3 bases are TGTGCCAGCAGCTTAGCTGTAACCACCCGGACACAAGGCTACACCTTC. It translates to CASSLAVTTRTQGYTF.

The V gene is TRBV18, the J gene TRBJ2-7; D call uncertain. The CDR3 length is 13 residues. The V end was cut by 3 bases, the J end by 7 bases, with 13 bases between. The germline V gene encodes CDR1 KGHSH and CDR2 LQKENI. The CDR3 region has the DNA TGTGCCAGCTCACCGAAAGGAGCTGGGGAGCAGTACTTC. Translation gives CASSPKGAGEQYF.

For the CDR3, the DNA is TGTGCCAGCAGCTTTGGAGAACGGACTGAAGCTTTCTTT. It translates to CASSFGERTEAFF. The chain combines TRBV7-3 with TRBJ1-1; D is unclear. V lost 3 bases to trimming and J lost 5 bases, with 10 bases between them. The CDR3 extends over 13 amino acids. CDR1 and CDR2 from the germline V gene are SGHTA and FQGTGA.

This sequence joins TRBV21-1 and TRBJ2-5; TRBD1 is the table's D call and was not checked against the DNA. TRBV21-1 is assigned pseudogene status. This CDR3 contains 16 residues. CDR3 DNA sequence: TGTGCCAGCAGCCCTCAATTGGACAGGTGCCAAGAGACCCAGTACTTC. Protein sequence: CASSPQLDRCQETQYF.

The genes are TRBV7-2 and TRBJ2-1; tentative D call: TRBD2 (5 bases). Germline CDR1 is SGHTA and CDR2 is FQGNSA. The CDR3 has 14 amino acids. V was shortened by 5 bases and J by 7 bases, with 15 bases between the two germline ends. CDR3 region: CASSPAAFWNEQFF. The CDR3 nucleotides are TGTGCCAGCAGCCCAGCGGCTTTCTGGAATGAGCAGTTCTTC.

The chain joins TRBV9 to TRBJ2-7; 11 bases align to TRBD2. With V trimmed by 2 bases and J by 3 bases, 7 bases remained unmatched. The CDR3 covers 16 residues. Germline V gene sequence: CDR1 SGDLS, CDR2 YYNGEE. As DNA, the CDR3 is TGTGCCAGCAGCGTGGGTACTAGCGGGAGCTTCTACGAGCAGTACTTC. The encoded protein is CASSVGTSGSFYEQYF.

This chain connects TRBV5-8 to TRBJ2-3; TRBD1 agrees at 7 bases. Germline values: CDR1 SGHTS, CDR2 YDEGEE. The CDR3 is made up of 15 amino acids. Germline trimming cut 3 bases from V and 4 bases from J; bases unmatched to any gene: 8. The CDR3 sequence: CASSSRDRAADTQYF. The CDR3 DNA sequence: TGTGCCAGCAGCTCCCGGGACAGAGCGGCAGATACGCAGTATTTT.

This rearrangement joins TRBV18 to TRBJ1-3; 8 nucleotides match TRBD1. V shed 2 bases, J shed 0 bases, and the junction held 6 bases outside the gene matches. CDR1 and CDR2 (germline): KGHSH, LQKENI. This CDR3 is built from 17 residues. CDR3 DNA sequence: TGTGCCAGCTCACCAACTCAGGGGGCGACCTCTGGAAACACCATATATTTT. Amino acids: CASSPTQGATSGNTIYF.

The J gene is TRBJ1-1, the V gene TRBV19; TRBD1 agrees at 8 bases. There are 14 residues in the CDR3. The V gene end was trimmed by 1 base and the J gene end by 4 bases; junction bases not matched to a gene: 2. Germline CDR1 LNHDA, CDR2 SQIVND (reference sequence). The CDR3 bases are TGTGCCAGTAGTATAGTTCAGGGGGCCACTGAAGCTTTCTTT. This gives the protein CASSIVQGATEAFF. The complete variable domain, with remaining parts taken from reference TRBV19 and TRBJ1-1, reads DGGITQSPKYLFRKEGQNVTLSCEQNLNHDAMYWYRQDPGQGLRLIYYSQIVNDFQKGDIAEGYSVSREKKESFPLTVTSAQKNPTAFYLCASSIVQGATEAFFGQGTRLTVV.

The J gene is TRBJ1-1, the V gene TRBV9; no clear D gene. The germline V gene has CDR1 SGDLS and CDR2 YYNGEE. Between the trimmed V and J ends, which lost 1 base and 2 bases, there was a span of 6 bases. The CDR3 extends over 13 amino acids. The CDR3 DNA reads TGTGCCAGCAGCGTAACAGTAAACACTGAAGCTTTCTTT. Translated: CASSVTVNTEAFF.

Remarks on this clone: The same CDR3 is also encoded by other DNA sequences in this sample. The rearrangement uses TRBV20-1 and TRBJ1-1; D remains unclear. Trimming took off 3 bases at V and 4 bases at J, with 6 bases between the two ends. The CDR3 contains 11 residues. From germline, CDR1 is DFQATT and CDR2 SNEGSKA (reference sequence). CDR3 residues: CSASRSTEAFF. In DNA, the CDR3 is TGCAGTGCTAGTCGTAGCACTGAAGCTTTCTTT.

CDR3 DNA: TGTGCCAGCAGCGAGGGAGGACGGTTGAACACTGAAGCTTTCTTT. It translates to CASSEGGRLNTEAFF. This chain joins TRBV9 and TRBJ1-1; D unclear. V was pared by 3 bases and J by 0 bases, with 12 bases between. This CDR3 contains 15 residues. Germline assignment: CDR1 SGDLS and CDR2 YYNGEE. Full variable domain (remainder filled in from reference TRBV9 and TRBJ1-1): DSGVTQTPKHLITATGQRVTLRCSPRSGDLSVYWYQQSLDQGLQFLIQYYNGEERAKGNILERFSAQQFPDLHSELNLSSLELGDSALYFCASSEGGRLNTEAFFGQGTRLTVV.

The chain combines TRBV30 with TRBJ2-1; D is perhaps TRBD2 (6 bases). Between the trimmed V and J ends, which lost 3 bases and 9 bases, there was a span of 15 bases. CDR3 length: 13 amino acids. Per the germline V gene, CDR1 is GTSNPN and CDR2 is SVGIG (reference sequence). The DNA for the CDR3 is TGTGCCTGGAGCCTTGCTAGCGAAACTGAGCAGTTCTTC. This gives the protein CAWSLASETEQFF.